These 19 T cell receptor beta chains originate from one sample sequenced in a study of shared clonotypes between healthy human individuals. Here immunoSEQ multiplex PCR was the method, and the copy in TCRdb shows in-frame clones only, minus some. This table has around 2,000,000 clones, about 95% appearing once. Naive CD8 cells lacked CD45RO and underwent positive selection for CCR7, leaving out terminally differentiated effector memory CD45RA+ cells. Specimen: naive CD8+ T cells sorted from blood. The receptors come from a man aged 18 to 30 in good health.

The V call is TRBV9, the J call TRBJ2-7; D may be TRBD1 (7 bases). Between the trimmed V and J ends, which lost 4 bases and 2 bases, there was a span of 16 bases. The CDR3 has 15 residues. Germline CDR1 is SGDLS and CDR2 is YYNGEE. The CDR3 coding sequence is TGTGCCAGCAGCCCGGAGGGGGCTGGACCCTACGAGCAGTACTTC. Protein: CASSPEGAGPYEQYF. Using reference TRBV9 and TRBJ2-7 for the parts outside the CDR3, the full variable domain is DSGVTQTPKHLITATGQRVTLRCSPRSGDLSVYWYQQSLDQGLQFLIQYYNGEERAKGNILERFSAQQFPDLHSELNLSSLELGDSALYFCASSPEGAGPYEQYFGPGTRLTVT.

This clone was counted a single time. The V call is TRBV5-6, the J call TRBJ2-7; D gene ambiguous. CDR3 size: 16 residues. Trimming left V 2 bases short and J 0 bases short, with 15 bases between. Germline CDR1 reads SGHDT; CDR2 reads YYEEEE. Here the CDR3 reads CASSFERYLSSYEQYF. CDR3 coding DNA: TGTGCCAGCAGCTTTGAAAGGTACCTCTCCTCCTACGAGCAGTACTTC. Full variable domain (missing parts from reference TRBV5-6 and TRBJ2-7): DAGVTQSPTHLIKTRGQQVTLRCSPKSGHDTVSWYQQALGQGPQFIFQYYEEEERQRGNFPDRFSGHQFPNYSSELNVNALLLGDSALYLCASSFERYLSSYEQYFGPGTRLTVT.

V and J are TRBV19 and TRBJ1-2; D possibly corresponds to TRBD1 (6 bases). The V gene's germline CDR1 is LNHDA and CDR2 SQIVND (reference sequence). The CDR3 totals 15 residues. The germline V and J ends were trimmed by 6 bases and 1 base, with 15 bases remaining between them. The CDR3: CASSYGGQLNYGYTF. In DNA form, the CDR3 reads TGTGCCAGTAGCTACGGGGGGCAGCTTAACTATGGCTACACCTTC.

Note on this clone: Within the sample, other DNA sequences also encode this same CDR3. The J gene is TRBJ2-2, the V gene TRBV27; no firm D call. This CDR3 has 12 amino acids. Between the trimmed V and J ends, which lost 5 bases and 6 bases, there was a span of 7 bases. Germline-derived CDR1 and CDR2 are MNHEY and SMNVEV (reference sequence). The CDR3 coding sequence is TGTGCCAGCAGTCCCCTGCCCGGGGAGCTGTTTTTT. This translates into CASSPLPGELFF.

On this clone itself: Compared with germline, one end of the junction differs, possibly owing to a read error. The sample has other DNA sequences that encode this CDR3 too. The chain joins TRBV30 to TRBJ2-3; possibly TRBD2 for D (5 bases). The CDR3 contains 12 residues. Germline V gene sequence: CDR1 GTSNPN, CDR2 SVGIG (reference sequence). The chain's CDR3 is CAWSSGKDTQYF. The DNA for the CDR3 is TGCGCCTGGAGTTCCGGGAAAGATACGCAGTATTTT.

This clone occurred a few times. Other nucleotide sequences from this sample produce the same CDR3. The chain joins TRBV27 to TRBJ2-2; D remains unclear. Germline V lookup: CDR1 MNHEY, CDR2 SMNVEV (reference sequence). The germline V and J ends were trimmed by 1 base and 2 bases, with 2 bases remaining between them. The CDR3 spans 13 residues. CDR3 residues: CASSLLNTGELFF. DNA of the CDR3: TGTGCCAGCAGTTTATTAAACACCGGGGAGCTGTTTTTT.

This clone was seen only once. The V call is TRBV25-1, the J call TRBJ2-7, with D possibly TRBD2 on 6 matching bases. Germline CDR1 reads MGHDK; CDR2 reads SYGVNS. This CDR3 is built from 15 residues. Trimming took 2 bases from V and 0 from J, leaving 11 bases between them. The CDR3 loop reads CASSERAGYSYEQYF. For the CDR3, the DNA is TGTGCCAGCAGTGAAAGGGCGGGGTACTCCTACGAGCAGTACTTC.

The chain is built from TRBV9 and TRBJ1-1; maybe TRBD1 (6 bases). The germline V gene has CDR1 SGDLS and CDR2 YYNGEE. CDR3 length equals 14 residues. The V and J ends lost 3 bases and 5 bases respectively, with 14 bases between them. The CDR3 loop reads CASSAEGVWTEAFF. The CDR3 DNA sequence: TGTGCCAGCAGCGCAGAGGGGGTCTGGACTGAAGCTTTCTTT.

The rearrangement uses TRBV29-1 and TRBJ1-2; no clear D gene. CDR1 is SQVTM, CDR2 ANQGSEA, per germline. Trimming removed 0 bases from V and 8 bases from J, with 13 bases in between. This CDR3 is built from 13 residues. The CDR3 spells CSVEETARWGYTF. CDR3 DNA sequence: TGCAGCGTTGAAGAGACCGCCCGGTGGGGCTACACCTTC.

With respect to this clone: This same CDR3 is encoded by further DNA sequences in the sample. V is TRBV4-1 and J is TRBJ2-7; no definite D call. The ends were cut back, 1 base at V and 3 bases at J, with 7 bases in the middle. CDR3 length equals 13 residues. CDR1 is MGHRA and CDR2 is YSYEKL in the germline V gene. CDR3 region: CASSQGLYYEQYF. CDR3 sequence (DNA): TGCGCCAGCAGCCAAGGGCTATACTACGAGCAGTACTTC.

The chain joins TRBV9 to TRBJ2-1, with TRBD2 matching over 9 bases. The V segment lost 0 bases and the J segment 5 bases; nucleotides outside the gene matches: 6. This CDR3 has 16 amino acids. Germline V gene lookup returns CDR1 SGDLS and CDR2 YYNGEE. CDR3 sequence: CASSVEETSGNNEQFF. The DNA of the CDR3 is TGTGCCAGCAGCGTAGAAGAGACTAGCGGTAACAATGAGCAGTTCTTC.

The chain carries TRBV7-9 and TRBJ2-5, with D possibly matching TRBD2 (6 bases). The V gene's germline CDR1 is SEHNR and CDR2 FQNEAQ (reference sequence). This CDR3 comprises 16 residues. V was pared by 5 bases and J by 1 base, with 17 bases between. The CDR3 region has the DNA TGTGCCAGCAGCCTTGGGCGGGACTCGATCCAAGAGACCCAGTACTTC. Its translation: CASSLGRDSIQETQYF.

V and J are TRBV10-3 and TRBJ2-2; a possible D gene is TRBD1 (5 bases). Germline CDR1 reads ENHRY; CDR2 reads SYGVKD. The CDR3 totals 15 residues. V was pared by 3 bases and J by 4 bases, with 12 bases between. CDR3: CAISDSGYTTGELFF. The CDR3, as DNA: TGTGCCATCAGTGATTCAGGGTACACCACCGGGGAGCTGTTTTTT.

This chain uses TRBV6-1 with TRBJ2-1, with 10 bases lining up with TRBD2. CDR1 and CDR2 from the germline V gene are MNHNS and SASEGT. The CDR3 length is 13 residues. J gave up 4 bases and V 8 bases, and 2 bases lay outside the gene matches. The CDR3 coding sequence is TGTGCCAGCTTAGCGGGAGGTTACAATGAGCAGTTCTTC. Residues: CASLAGGYNEQFF.

The chain combines TRBV6-5 with TRBJ1-3, with D perhaps TRBD1 (5 bases). Germline V CDR1 and CDR2: MNHEY, SVGAGI. The V and J ends lost 5 bases and 14 bases respectively, with 16 bases between them. CDR3 length: 12 residues. The CDR3 region is CASSPGGTLLYF. CDR3 sequence (DNA): TGTGCCAGCAGTCCGGGGGGAACTCTTTTATATTTT.

The chain recombines TRBV2 with TRBJ2-5, with a tentative D call TRBD2 (6 bases). CDR3 length equals 17 residues. Germline V gene data show CDR1 as SNHLY and CDR2 as FYNNEI. The ends were cut back, 2 bases at V and 5 bases at J, with 21 bases in the middle. The CDR3 loop is CASSESISAWGEETQYF. In nucleotides, the CDR3 is TGTGCCAGCAGTGAAAGTATTTCCGCTTGGGGGGAGGAGACCCAGTACTTC.

V gene TRBV12-1 combines with J gene TRBJ1-3. TRBV12-1 is recorded as a pseudogene. This CDR3 spans 21 amino acids. The CDR3 here is CASSFAQGPNWPEGSGNTIYF. The CDR3, as DNA: TGTGCCAGCAGCTTTGCGCAAGGCCCAAACTGGCCCGAAGGCTCTGGAAACACCATATATTTT.

The chain has TRBV6-5 and TRBJ2-7, with unresolved D. The CDR3 is made up of 14 amino acids. V was clipped by 0 bases and J by 6 bases, with 12 bases between them. Per the germline V gene, CDR1 is MNHEY and CDR2 is SVGAGI. Here the CDR3 reads CASSYSGPTPEQYF. CDR3 nucleotides: TGTGCCAGCAGTTACTCAGGGCCAACGCCCGAGCAGTACTTC.

The rearrangement joins TRBV6-5 to TRBJ1-5; D gene ambiguous. The CDR3 extends over 15 amino acids. Germline CDR1 is MNHEY and CDR2 is SVGAGI. V was pared by 8 bases and J by 2 bases, with 16 bases between. Here the CDR3 DNA reads TGTGCCAGCCACCCCACTGGGAACGGCAATCAGCCCCAGCATTTT. Its translation: CASHPTGNGNQPQHF.